Presented here are 18 T cell receptor beta chains from one specimen sequenced in a study of regulatory T cells in long-lasting Graves disease. CDR3-region Arm-PCR and iRepertoire HTBI primers produced the TCR beta libraries. TCRdb reanalysed the multiplex PCR reads using MiXCR and keeps one entry per CDR3 protein. The sample consists of a few hundred thousand distinct CDR3 sequences, approximately 13% of them appearing once. Regarding time point: newly diagnosed GD, antithyroid drugs for less than 3 months. The TCR library used RNA extracted from PBMCs. This sample was shared with a second study, whose subject was T cells in Graves' hyperthyroidism and ophthalmopathy.

The sequences come from peripheral blood mononuclear cells (PBMCs), collected at new diagnosis, from a patient treated with antithyroid drugs. These receptor sequences come from a man aged 25 to 45 with Graves disease.

The V call is TRBV25-1, the J call TRBJ2-2; D unclear. The CDR3 runs to 12 residues. Germline CDR1 reads MGHDK; CDR2 reads SYGVNS. V was trimmed by 3 bases and J by 4 bases, leaving 3 bases between them. CDR3 protein: CASSESTGELFF. The CDR3 DNA reads as TGTGCCAGCAGTGAGTCCACCGGGGAGCTGTTTTTT.

A word on this clonotype: A much larger clone differs by one base, so this may be a read error. The rearrangement joins TRBV11-2 to TRBJ2-3; D may match TRBD1 or TRBD2 (5 bases each). Deletions cut 4 bases from V and 5 bases from J, with 13 bases between. The CDR3 runs to 14 residues. CDR1 is SGHAT and CDR2 is FQNNGV in the germline V gene. CDR3 region: CASSYVRGRDTQYF. In DNA, the CDR3 is TGTGCCAGCAGCTACGTGAGGGGTAGAGATACGCAGTATTTT.

With regard to this clonotype: Possible read error: a much larger clone is one base away. J is TRBJ2-6 and V is TRBV7-8; a weak D match, TRBD1 (5 bases). Trimming removed 4 bases from V and 5 bases from J, with 12 bases in between. The germline V gene has CDR1 SGHVS and CDR2 FQNEAQ. The CDR3 consists of 15 residues. CDR3 loop: CASSSGPGWANVLTF. The CDR3 bases are TGTGCCAGCAGCTCAGGGCCAGGGTGGGCCAACGTCCTGACTTTC.

This clonotype has ten or more counts. The genes are TRBV20-1 and TRBJ2-5; 9 nucleotides align to TRBD1. J was trimmed by 5 bases and V by 4 bases; bases with no gene match: 17. This CDR3 has 17 amino acids. Germline loops: CDR1 DFQATT, CDR2 SNEGSKA (reference sequence). This CDR3 reads CSATTGTGHLGWETQYF. The CDR3 coding sequence is TGCAGTGCTACAACCGGGACAGGGCACCTGGGGTGGGAGACCCAGTACTTC.

V is TRBV28 and J is TRBJ2-1, with D possibly TRBD2 on 6 matching bases. Looked up from germline, CDR1 is MDHEN and CDR2 is SYDVKM. The CDR3 is 18 amino acids. V was clipped by 9 bases and J by 4 bases, with 28 bases between them. In nucleotides, the CDR3 is TGTGCCAGTACCCGTCGGGACTCCCCGGGCCTTTCGTACAATGAGCAGTTCTTC. Its translation: CASTRRDSPGLSYNEQFF.

This clonotype has only a few counts. The V gene is TRBV30, the J gene TRBJ2-7; 10 bases are shared with TRBD2. Per germline, CDR1 GTSNPN and CDR2 SVGIG (reference sequence). The CDR3 is 16 amino acids. The junction had 11 bases not matched to a gene; V was cut back by 0 bases and J by 6 bases. The CDR3 coding sequence is TGTGCCTGGAGTGTAGTAAAACTAGCGGGACTGGGCGAGCAGTACTTC. It specifies CAWSVVKLAGLGEQYF.

The table lists this clonotype with a few counts. This chain uses TRBV5-4 with TRBJ2-3; D is undetermined. The length of the CDR3 is 14 residues. Deletions cut 4 bases from V and 0 bases from J, with 9 bases between. Germline V CDR1 and CDR2: SGHNT, YYREEE (reference sequence). CDR3 residues: CASSETASTDTQYF. The CDR3 DNA follows: TGTGCCAGCAGCGAAACCGCTAGCACAGATACGCAGTATTTT.

This clonotype occurred a few times. A much larger clone lies a single base off, so this may be a read error. The V call is TRBV2, the J call TRBJ2-1; the match to TRBD2 covers 10 bases. Trimming cost V 10 bases and J 8 bases; bases outside gene matches: 11. This CDR3 contains 14 residues. CDR1 is SNHLY and CDR2 is FYNNEI in the germline V gene. CDR3 nucleotides: TGTGCCACAGGAGCGGGAGGGGGTTTCTATGAGCAGTTCTTC. This translates into CATGAGGGFYEQFF.

Remarks on this clonotype: Being one base from a much bigger clone, this may be a read error. The CDR3 bases are TGTGCCAGCAGCTTAGACCCTCCGGACCGGGCGGGAGATACGCAGTATTTT. Amino acids: CASSLDPPDRAGDTQYF. The rearrangement links TRBV7-2 to TRBJ2-3; D might be TRBD2 (5 bases). Germline V gives CDR1 SGHTA, CDR2 FQGNSA. The CDR3 runs 17 residues. Trimming left V 1 base short and J 5 bases short, with 19 bases between.

This clonotype was found many times. The chain uses TRBV24-1 and TRBJ2-2, with 8 positions matching TRBD1. CDR1 KGHDR and CDR2 SFDVKD come from the germline V gene. V lost 7 bases, J lost 0 bases, and 0 bases stayed unmatched. The CDR3 is 14 residues long. The CDR3 loop is CATRTGANTGELFF. CDR3 bases: TGTGCCACCAGGACAGGGGCGAACACCGGGGAGCTGTTTTTT.

Concerning this clonotype: A much larger clonotype is one base distant, so this may be a read error. V usage is TRBV7-9 and J usage is TRBJ1-1, with D possibly TRBD1 on 5 matching bases. Germline CDR1 is SEHNR and CDR2 is FQNEAQ (reference sequence). This CDR3 region has 17 residues. The chain's CDR3 is CANSHLGGSQMNTEAFF. As DNA, the CDR3 is TGTGCCAACAGCCACTTGGGGGGATCTCAAATGAACACTGAAGCTTTCTTT.

This clonotype was detected ten times or more. This chain connects TRBV18 to TRBJ2-1; D possibly corresponds to TRBD2 (6 bases). V was pared by 0 bases and J by 9 bases, with 6 bases between. The CDR3 length is 12 residues. In germline, CDR1 is KGHSH, CDR2 LQKENI. The CDR3 protein is CASSPPGGEQFF. The DNA of the CDR3 is TGTGCCAGCTCACCACCGGGGGGTGAGCAGTTCTTC.

This clonotype appeared many times. The chain recombines TRBV7-2 with TRBJ2-3; tentatively, D is TRBD2 (6 bases). This CDR3 is 18 amino acids long. V lost 3 bases, J lost 2 bases, and 21 bases lay in between. The germline gives CDR1 SGHTA, CDR2 FQGNSA. The CDR3 reads CASSFLGAGPSHTDTQYF. CDR3 sequence (DNA): TGTGCCAGCAGCTTCCTAGGAGCGGGTCCCTCCCACACAGATACGCAGTATTTT.

This clonotype was counted many times. The chain combines TRBV12-3 or TRBV12-4 with TRBJ2-1, with 7 positions matching TRBD1. This CDR3 comprises 14 residues. The junction had 3 bases not matched to a gene; V was cut back by 5 bases and J by 2 bases. CDR3 bases: TGTGCCAGCAGTCGGACAGGACCCTACAATGAGCAGTTCTTC. It translates to CASSRTGPYNEQFF.

The V gene is TRBV7-8, the J gene TRBJ1-4; D ambiguous. Germline CDR1 reads SGHVS; CDR2 reads FQNEAQ. The V end lost 5 bases, the J end lost 5 bases, and 12 bases lay between the germline ends. This CDR3 region has 14 residues. This CDR3 reads CASSKNPLNEKLFF. The DNA for the CDR3 is TGTGCCAGCAGCAAAAACCCACTGAATGAAAAACTGTTTTTT.

The table lists this clonotype with many counts. This chain joins TRBV6-1 and TRBJ2-7; the D gene could be TRBD1 or TRBD2 (5 bases each). Trimming left V 6 bases short and J 2 bases short, with 17 bases between. CDR3 length: 15 amino acids. The germline V gene has CDR1 MNHNS and CDR2 SASEGT. The CDR3 loop is CASSSGRSSTYEQYF. In DNA, the CDR3 is TGTGCCAGCAGCTCGGGGCGGAGCAGTACCTACGAGCAGTACTTC.

This clonotype was counted many times. The V and J genes are TRBV5-1 and TRBJ2-7; tentatively, D is TRBD2 (6 bases). From germline, CDR1 is SGHRS and CDR2 YFSETQ. V was trimmed by 0 bases and J by 2 bases, leaving 15 bases between them. CDR3 length equals 16 residues. Here the CDR3 DNA reads TGCGCCAGCAGCTTGGCCGCAGCTAGCGATACCTACGAGCAGTACTTC. Its translation: CASSLAAASDTYEQYF.

Concerning this clonotype: Given a much more abundant clone one base away, this may be a read error. The chain uses TRBV6-2 or TRBV6-3 and TRBJ2-7, with 8 bases lining up with TRBD1. This CDR3 has 15 residues. The V gene end was trimmed by 4 bases and the J gene end by 3 bases; junction bases not matched to a gene: 8. The germline CDR1 and CDR2 sequences are MNHEY and SVGEGT. CDR3 loop: CASSFSGTGLYEQYF. CDR3 DNA sequence: TGTGCCAGCAGTTTTTCCGGGACAGGACTCTACGAGCAGTACTTC.